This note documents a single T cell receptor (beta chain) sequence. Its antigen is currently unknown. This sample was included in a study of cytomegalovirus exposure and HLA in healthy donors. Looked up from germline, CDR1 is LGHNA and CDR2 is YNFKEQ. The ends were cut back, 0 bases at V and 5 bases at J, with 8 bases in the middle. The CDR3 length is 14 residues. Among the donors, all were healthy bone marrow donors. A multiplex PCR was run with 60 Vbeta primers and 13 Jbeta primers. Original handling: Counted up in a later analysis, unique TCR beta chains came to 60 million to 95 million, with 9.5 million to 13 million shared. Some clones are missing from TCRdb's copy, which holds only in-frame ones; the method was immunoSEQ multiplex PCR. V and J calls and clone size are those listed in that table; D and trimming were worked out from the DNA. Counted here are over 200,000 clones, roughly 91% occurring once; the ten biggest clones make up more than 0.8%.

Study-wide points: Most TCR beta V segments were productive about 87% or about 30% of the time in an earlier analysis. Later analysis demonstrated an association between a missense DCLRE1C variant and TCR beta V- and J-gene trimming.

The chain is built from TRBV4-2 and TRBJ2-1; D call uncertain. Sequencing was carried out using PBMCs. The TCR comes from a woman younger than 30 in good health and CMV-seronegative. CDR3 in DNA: TGTGCCAGCAGCCAAGATAGCATAGACAATGAGCAGTTCTTC. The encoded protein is CASSQDSIDNEQFF.